This T cell receptor beta chain was captured by sequencing in a study of blood T cell repertoires in COVID-19. V dropped 1 base and J dropped 4; count of bases not matched to a gene: 2. Germline V CDR1 and CDR2: SGHAT, FQDESV (reference sequence). The CDR3 has 14 residues. Some clones are missing from TCRdb's copy, which holds only in-frame ones; the method was immunoSEQ multiplex PCR. The sample lists around 310,000 clones, about 90% occurring once. Sample: PBMCs or T cells enriched from blood (not recorded which). This TCR derives from a woman aged 25 to 39 who had recovered from COVID-19. The rearrangement uses TRBV11-1 and TRBJ2-3; 7 nucleotides line up with TRBD1. This CDR3 reads CASSLEGAADTQYF. The DNA for the CDR3 is TGTGCCAGCAGCTTAGAGGGGGCTGCAGATACGCAGTATTTT.